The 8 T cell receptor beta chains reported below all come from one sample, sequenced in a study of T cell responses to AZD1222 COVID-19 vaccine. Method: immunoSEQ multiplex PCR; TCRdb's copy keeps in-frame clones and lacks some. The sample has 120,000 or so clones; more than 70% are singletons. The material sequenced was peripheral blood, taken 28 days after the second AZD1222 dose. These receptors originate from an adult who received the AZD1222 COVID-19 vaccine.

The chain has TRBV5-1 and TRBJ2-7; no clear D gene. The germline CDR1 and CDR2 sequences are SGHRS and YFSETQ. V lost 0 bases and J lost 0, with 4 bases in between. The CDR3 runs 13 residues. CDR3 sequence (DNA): TGCGCCAGCAGCTTGGCTGCCTCCTACGAGCAGTACTTC. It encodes CASSLAASYEQYF.

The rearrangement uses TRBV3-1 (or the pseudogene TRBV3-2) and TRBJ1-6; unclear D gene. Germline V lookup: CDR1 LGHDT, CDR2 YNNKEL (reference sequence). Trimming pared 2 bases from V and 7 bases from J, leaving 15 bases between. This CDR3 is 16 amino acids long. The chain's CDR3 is CASSQYLPGLNSPLHF. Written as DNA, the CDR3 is TGTGCCAGCAGCCAATATCTGCCAGGCTTAAATTCACCCCTCCACTTT.

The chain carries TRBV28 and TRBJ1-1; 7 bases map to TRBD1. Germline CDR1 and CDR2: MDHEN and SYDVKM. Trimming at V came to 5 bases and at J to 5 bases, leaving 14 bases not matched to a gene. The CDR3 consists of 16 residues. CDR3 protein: CASSERTGMGRTEAFF. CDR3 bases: TGTGCCAGCAGTGAACGGACAGGAATGGGACGGACTGAAGCTTTCTTT.

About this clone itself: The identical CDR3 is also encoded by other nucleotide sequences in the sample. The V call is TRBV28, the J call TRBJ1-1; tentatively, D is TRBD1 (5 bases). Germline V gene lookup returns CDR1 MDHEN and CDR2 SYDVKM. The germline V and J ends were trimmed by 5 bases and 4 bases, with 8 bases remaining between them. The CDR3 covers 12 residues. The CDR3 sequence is CASSHGGTEAFF. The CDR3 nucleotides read TGTGCCAGCAGTCATGGGGGCACTGAAGCTTTCTTT.

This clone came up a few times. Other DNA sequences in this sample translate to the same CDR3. CDR3 protein: CASSLGGYGYTF. The CDR3 DNA follows: TGTGCCAGCAGTTTGGGGGGCTATGGCTACACCTTC. This rearrangement joins TRBV28 to TRBJ1-2; TRBD1 is a possible D gene (5 bases). The CDR3 extends over 12 amino acids. In germline, CDR1 is MDHEN, CDR2 SYDVKM. Trimming cost V 3 bases and J 4 bases, with 6 bases left between them.

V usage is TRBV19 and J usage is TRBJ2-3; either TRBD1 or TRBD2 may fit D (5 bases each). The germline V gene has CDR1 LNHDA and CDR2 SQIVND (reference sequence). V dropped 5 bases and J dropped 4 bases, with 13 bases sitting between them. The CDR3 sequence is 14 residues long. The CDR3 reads CASSAERGPDTQYF. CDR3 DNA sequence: TGTGCCAGTAGTGCCGAACGGGGCCCAGATACGCAGTATTTT.

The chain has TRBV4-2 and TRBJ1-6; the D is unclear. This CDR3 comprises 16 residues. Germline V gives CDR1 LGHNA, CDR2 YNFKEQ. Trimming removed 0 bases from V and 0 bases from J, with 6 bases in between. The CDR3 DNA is TGTGCCAGCAGCCAAGATCGGGGCTCCTATAATTCACCCCTCCACTTT. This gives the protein CASSQDRGSYNSPLHF.

CDR3 in amino acids: CASSLRRSSGGLQVLDTQYF. In nucleotides, the CDR3 is TGTGCCAGCAGCTTGCGTCGATCCAGCGGGGGGTTACAAGTTTTGGATACGCAGTATTTT. The rearrangement joins TRBV5-5 to TRBJ2-3, with 9 bases identical to TRBD2. Germline V gene data show CDR1 as SGHKS and CDR2 as YYEKEE (reference sequence). This CDR3 region has 20 residues. V trimming: 1 base; J trimming: 6 bases; junction bases outside the gene matches: 21.